This note documents a single T cell receptor beta chain sequence. The data derive from a study of blood T cell repertoires in COVID-19. Generated by immunoSEQ multiplex PCR, the TCRdb table keeps only in-frame clones and is missing some. The profile shows under 300,000 clones, over 75% of them singletons. Cohorts were based on clinical histories the participants reported. Trimming stripped 7 bases from V and 4 bases from J, with 12 bases between. Germline lookup yields CDR1 SNHLY and CDR2 FYNNEI. The CDR3 runs to 13 residues. The rearrangement joins TRBV2 to TRBJ2-3; D not certain. This TCR came from a woman between 18 and 29 years old who had recovered from COVID-19. The specimen sequenced was PBMCs or T cells enriched from blood (not recorded which). CDR3 amino acids: CASTRLHPDTQYF. DNA of the CDR3: TGTGCCAGCACTAGACTTCACCCAGATACGCAGTATTTT.